The 5 T cell receptor beta chains below all came from one sample that was sequenced in a study of long-term antiretroviral therapy in people with HIV. The assay, immunoSEQ v3.0, was run at survey level. TCRdb's copy holds only in-frame clones and misses some; the assay was immunoSEQ multiplex PCR. The sample has about 20,000 clones, 85% to 95% seen once. The material sequenced was unsorted PBMCs, taken 4.4 years after starting antiretroviral therapy. The receptors derive from a woman in her forties or fifties with HIV.

The CDR3 sequence: CASSIGGANTEAFF. DNA for the CDR3: TGTGCCAGTAGTATAGGGGGGGCGAACACTGAAGCTTTCTTT. The chain links TRBV19 to TRBJ1-1; maybe TRBD1 (6 bases). The CDR3 has 14 amino acids. V lost 1 base and J lost 1, with 7 bases in between. From germline, CDR1 is LNHDA and CDR2 SQIVND (reference sequence).

V usage is TRBV5-6 and J usage is TRBJ1-6; no clear D gene. Germline values: CDR1 SGHDT, CDR2 YYEEEE. The CDR3 covers 12 residues. Trimming cost V 5 bases and J 5 bases, with 5 bases left between them. This CDR3 is CASRMNNSPLHF. The CDR3 DNA is TGTGCCAGCAGGATGAATAATTCACCCCTCCACTTT.

The sample holds one count of this clone. The CDR3 protein is CASSPGRTNEKLFF. The CDR3 coding sequence is TGCGCCAGCAGCCCCGGAAGAACTAATGAAAAACTGTTTTTT. V is TRBV5-1 and J is TRBJ1-4, with no clear D. This CDR3 has 14 amino acids. V lost 4 bases, J lost 1 base, and 8 bases lay in between. In germline, CDR1 is SGHRS, CDR2 YFSETQ.

The genes are TRBV9 and TRBJ1-6; D unresolved. The length of the CDR3 is 15 residues. Trimming took off 2 bases at V and 8 bases at J, with 14 bases between the two ends. Germline CDR1 and CDR2: SGDLS and YYNGEE. Here the CDR3 DNA reads TGTGCCAGCAGCGTGACGGGGTCCCCTTATTCACCCCTCCACTTT. This gives the protein CASSVTGSPYSPLHF.

V and J are TRBV30 and TRBJ2-7; 8 nucleotides match TRBD1. V lost 5 bases, J lost 5 bases, and 5 bases stayed unmatched. The CDR3 is 12 residues long. Germline CDR1 is GTSNPN and CDR2 is SVGIG (reference sequence). The CDR3 is CAWGTGIHEQYF. The CDR3 DNA reads as TGTGCCTGGGGGACAGGCATCCACGAGCAGTACTTC.